Included here is one T cell receptor beta chain sequence, with context. Trimming left V 1 base short and J 7 bases short, with 11 bases between. The CDR3 consists of 13 residues. Germline V gene data show CDR1 as SGHTA and CDR2 as FQGNSA. The sample comes from a study of blood T cells in healthy people across ages. A second PCR, run for roughly 7 to 11 cycles, used a sample-barcoded 5' primer plus a J-beta primer mix. TCRdb itself ran the 5' RACE reads through MiXCR, one entry per CDR3 protein. Here the sample spans roughly 800,000 distinct CDR3 sequences, 58% being singletons. The chain is built from TRBV7-2 and TRBJ2-7, with D hard to call. The TCR originated in a young man in good health. The sample comprised blood. The CDR3 nucleotides are TGTGCCAGCAGCTTAGAAGGGCCGAGAGAGCAGTACTTC. Encoded protein: CASSLEGPREQYF.